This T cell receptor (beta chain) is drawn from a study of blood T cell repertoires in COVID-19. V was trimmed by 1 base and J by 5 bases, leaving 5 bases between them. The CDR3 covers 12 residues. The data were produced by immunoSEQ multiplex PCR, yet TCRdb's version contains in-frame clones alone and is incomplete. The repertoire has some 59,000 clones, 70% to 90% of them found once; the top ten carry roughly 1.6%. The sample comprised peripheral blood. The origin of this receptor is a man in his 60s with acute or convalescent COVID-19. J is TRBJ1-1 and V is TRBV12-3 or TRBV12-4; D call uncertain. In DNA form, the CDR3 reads TGTGCCAGCAGTTTAGAACGGACTGAAGCTTTCTTT. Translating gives CASSLERTEAFF.